This T cell receptor (beta chain) appears in the sequencing data of a study of OX40 agonist ivuxolimab in advanced cancers. Study-wide background: Participants averaged approximately 60 years of age (range about 23 to 80) and were over 75% male.

As for this clone: The antigen remains unidentified.

Study observations and caveats: Expanded clones belonging to CD8+ T cells outnumbered, on average, those of CD4+. Some nonresponders also had low normalized T-cell clonal expansion.

CDR1 is MRHNA and CDR2 is SNTAGT in the germline V gene. Trimming removed 7 bases from V and 0 bases from J, with 12 bases in between. The CDR3 runs to 14 residues. The repertoire was sequenced with immunoSEQ multiplex PCR; TCRdb's copy has only in-frame clones and lacks some. Of under 70,000 clones in the sample, roughly four fifths were seen once. The TCR sequence derives from an adult with an advanced solid tumor such as melanoma, head and neck, liver or kidney cancer. This chain joins TRBV6-4 and TRBJ1-1; D is ambiguous. This material consisted of CD4+ or CD8+ T cells sorted from blood, taken in a trial of the OX40 agonist ivuxolimab. This CDR3 is CASNRAPLNTEAFF. The CDR3 region has the DNA TGTGCCAGCAATCGGGCCCCTTTGAACACTGAAGCTTTCTTT.